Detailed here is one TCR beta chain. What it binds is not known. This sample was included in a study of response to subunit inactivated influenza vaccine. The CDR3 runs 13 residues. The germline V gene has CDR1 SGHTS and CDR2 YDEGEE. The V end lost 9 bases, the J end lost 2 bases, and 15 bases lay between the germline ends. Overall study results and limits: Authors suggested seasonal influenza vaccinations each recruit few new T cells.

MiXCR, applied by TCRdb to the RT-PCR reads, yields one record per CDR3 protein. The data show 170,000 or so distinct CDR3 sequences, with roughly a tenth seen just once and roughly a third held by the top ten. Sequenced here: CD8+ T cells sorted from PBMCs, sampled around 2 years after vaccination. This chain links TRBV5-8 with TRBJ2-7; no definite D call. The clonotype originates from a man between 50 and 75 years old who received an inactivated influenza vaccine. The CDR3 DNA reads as TGTGCCATGGCCCCCGGGCTAGCCTACGAGCAGTACTTC. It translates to CAMAPGLAYEQYF.